The rows below give T cell receptor beta chains drawn from one sample of a study of shared clonotypes between healthy human individuals. Produced via immunoSEQ multiplex PCR; TCRdb's table is partial and in-frame only. The data hold millions of clones, with roughly 94% observed a single time. Material: naive CD8+ T cells sorted from blood. The receptors come from a man between 18 and 35 years old in good health. CDR3s include the opening cysteine and the closing phenylalanine or tryptophan. D genes are given only for firm matches. Clone sizes are given selectively: once, few, many, or a class where the clone is expanded.

clone size: .
D gene: TRBD2
J gene: TRBJ2-7
V gene: TRBV5-5
CDR3 protein: CASSPAGLAGGLYEQYF

clone size: .
D gene: .
J gene: TRBJ1-4
V gene: TRBV6-5
CDR3 protein: CASSSEVVSSNEKLFF

clone size: .
D gene: .
J gene: TRBJ1-4
V gene: TRBV7-9
CDR3 protein: CASSSAPATNEKLFF

clone size: .
D gene: .
J gene: TRBJ1-5
V gene: TRBV28
CDR3 protein: CASSYFTGTSNQPQHF

clone size: .
D gene: .
J gene: TRBJ2-3
V gene: TRBV5-4
CDR3 protein: CASSRTRGTDTQYF

clone size: .
D gene: .
J gene: TRBJ1-2
V gene: TRBV30
CDR3 protein: CAWSGYSYGYTF

clone size: .
D gene: .
J gene: TRBJ2-5
V gene: TRBV2
CDR3 protein: CASSEKGYLRETQYF

clone size: .
D gene: TRBD1
J gene: TRBJ2-7
V gene: TRBV28
CDR3 protein: CASRTGGEGYEQYF

clone size: .
D gene: .
J gene: TRBJ2-1
V gene: TRBV29-1
CDR3 protein: CSVDRDPNEQFF

clone size: .
D gene: TRBD1
J gene: TRBJ2-1
V gene: TRBV7-3
CDR3 protein: CASSHMQGDNEQFF

clone size: .
D gene: .
J gene: TRBJ2-7
V gene: TRBV7-6
CDR3 protein: CASSLSESYEQYF

clone size: once
D gene: TRBD1
J gene: TRBJ1-2
V gene: TRBV5-1
CDR3 protein: CASSPGPGQGFYGYTF

clone size: few
D gene: .
J gene: TRBJ2-7
V gene: TRBV9
CDR3 protein: CASSVADSPYEQYF

clone size: .
D gene: TRBD2
J gene: TRBJ2-7
V gene: TRBV2
CDR3 protein: CASSETPGGTYEQYF

clone size: .
D gene: .
J gene: TRBJ2-3
V gene: TRBV6-5
CDR3 protein: CASSPTSEGTDTQYF

clone size: .
D gene: .
J gene: TRBJ1-5
V gene: TRBV7-9
CDR3 protein: CASSLVGGALNQPQHF

clone size: .
D gene: .
J gene: TRBJ2-7
V gene: TRBV11-2
CDR3 protein: CASRPLVGLPYEQYF

clone size: .
D gene: TRBD1
J gene: TRBJ1-4
V gene: TRBV9
CDR3 protein: CASSGGSRDRVTNEKLFF

clone size: .
D gene: .
J gene: TRBJ1-6
V gene: TRBV5-5
CDR3 protein: CASSQDRLDSYNSPLHF

clone size: .
D gene: .
J gene: TRBJ1-4
V gene: TRBV27
CDR3 protein: CASRGLDEKLFF

clone size: .
D gene: .
J gene: TRBJ2-2
V gene: TRBV30
CDR3 protein: CAWSSGPLNTGELFF

clone size: once
D gene: .
J gene: TRBJ2-7
V gene: TRBV4-1
CDR3 protein: CASSQQVRGSYEQYF

clone size: .
D gene: .
J gene: TRBJ2-2
V gene: TRBV7-6
CDR3 protein: CASSLIFGGSSTGELFF

clone size: .
D gene: .
J gene: TRBJ1-6
V gene: TRBV27
CDR3 protein: CAAGRDSPLHF

clone size: .
D gene: .
J gene: TRBJ2-7
V gene: TRBV30
CDR3 protein: CAWSLGMLYEQYF

clone size: .
D gene: .
J gene: TRBJ2-3
V gene: TRBV28
CDR3 protein: CASSPWGLSTDTQYF

clone size: .
D gene: .
J gene: TRBJ2-2
V gene: TRBV28
CDR3 protein: CASRIGFTGELFF

clone size: .
D gene: .
J gene: TRBJ1-4
V gene: TRBV27
CDR3 protein: CASSLTLGDEKLFF

clone size: few
D gene: .
J gene: TRBJ1-5
V gene: TRBV5-6
CDR3 protein: CASSLQSSNQPQHF

clone size: .
D gene: .
J gene: TRBJ2-2
V gene: TRBV10-2
CDR3 protein: CASSVGRTGELFF

clone size: once
D gene: .
J gene: TRBJ2-5
V gene: TRBV6-5
CDR3 protein: CASSSIGAEETQYF

clone size: .
D gene: TRBD2
J gene: TRBJ2-3
V gene: TRBV27
CDR3 protein: CASSRLAGADTQYF

clone size: once
D gene: TRBD2
J gene: TRBJ2-3
V gene: TRBV7-9
CDR3 protein: CASSAPTGLAGTDTQYF

clone size: .
D gene: TRBD2
J gene: TRBJ2-3
V gene: TRBV7-9
CDR3 protein: CASSLVGLAKADTQYF

clone size: .
D gene: .
J gene: TRBJ2-3
V gene: TRBV29-1
CDR3 protein: CSAVGFSAGRLFDTQYF

clone size: .
D gene: TRBD1
J gene: TRBJ2-7
V gene: TRBV5-6
CDR3 protein: CASSGGQGAFDEQYF

clone size: .
D gene: .
J gene: TRBJ2-7
V gene: TRBV7-9
CDR3 protein: CASSRDSSHEQYF

clone size: once
D gene: .
J gene: TRBJ2-3
V gene: TRBV14
CDR3 protein: CASSQGRRTDTQYF

clone size: .
D gene: .
J gene: TRBJ2-2
V gene: TRBV7-9
CDR3 protein: CASSLVQGNTGELFF

clone size: .
D gene: .
J gene: TRBJ1-3
V gene: TRBV9
CDR3 protein: CASSAQGLWDTIYF

clone size: .
D gene: TRBD1
J gene: TRBJ1-5
V gene: TRBV5-3
CDR3 protein: CARSSRCGQGAPSNQPQHF

clone size: .
D gene: TRBD2
J gene: TRBJ2-1
V gene: TRBV14
CDR3 protein: CASSQVLKRGIDEQFF

clone size: .
D gene: .
J gene: TRBJ2-7
V gene: TRBV29-1
CDR3 protein: CSVEDQRGTYYEQYF

clone size: once
D gene: .
J gene: TRBJ1-1
V gene: TRBV19
CDR3 protein: CASSIGTVGTTEAFF

clone size: .
D gene: TRBD2
J gene: TRBJ2-7
V gene: TRBV2
CDR3 protein: CASTTGGSYEQYF